One sample yielded the 24 T cell receptor beta chains listed below, sequenced in a study of blood T cell repertoires in COVID-19. Libraries were prepared by immunoSEQ multiplex PCR; TCRdb keeps only in-frame clonotypes and omits some of them. Found here are about 160,000 clones, 79% of them singletons; the top ten hold 8.1%. Specimen: peripheral blood. The receptors were sampled from a woman aged 55-70 years with COVID-19, enrolled during active disease.

This rearrangement joins TRBV7-2 to TRBJ2-2, with 7 bases fitting TRBD2. The CDR3 is 18 residues long. Germline V gives CDR1 SGHTA, CDR2 FQGNSA. J gave up 0 bases and V 2 bases, and 9 bases lay outside the gene matches. As DNA, the CDR3 is TGTGCCAGCAGCTTATCATCCCCTAGCGGCGCGAACACCGGGGAGCTGTTTTTT. Its protein is CASSLSSPSGANTGELFF.

The J gene is TRBJ2-3, the V gene TRBV4-3, with TRBD2 as a possible D gene (6 bases). The ends were cut back, 0 bases at V and 0 bases at J, with 19 bases in the middle. The germline CDR1 and CDR2 sequences are LGHNA and YSLEER. This CDR3 is built from 19 residues. The CDR3 region has the DNA TGCGCCAGCAGCCAAGATTGGGCGGAGGGGTCCTCTAGCACAGATACGCAGTATTTT. This codes for CASSQDWAEGSSSTDTQYF.

This chain joins TRBV5-4 and TRBJ2-6; D perhaps matches TRBD2 (5 bases). Trimming removed 1 base from V and 1 base from J, with 15 bases in between. Per the germline V gene, CDR1 is SGHNT and CDR2 is YYREEE (reference sequence). The CDR3 is made up of 18 amino acids. As DNA, the CDR3 is TGTGCCAGCAGCTTGCCAGGCGGATGGAGGTCTGGGGCCAACGTCCTGACTTTC. Translating it yields CASSLPGGWRSGANVLTF.

This clone was picked up a small number of times. The chain links TRBV7-2 to TRBJ2-1, with 7 bases that match TRBD2. Losses at the gene ends were 3 bases for V and 5 bases for J; bases not matched to a gene: 16. This CDR3 contains 18 residues. CDR1 is SGHTA, CDR2 FQGNSA, per germline. Here the CDR3 reads CASSFSGWSGASHNEQFF. DNA for the CDR3: TGTGCCAGCAGCTTTTCGGGATGGAGCGGGGCTTCTCACAATGAGCAGTTCTTC.

The CDR3 DNA reads as TGTGCCTGGAGAGACCGGGGGGAGGTGGGCTACACCTTC. This encodes CAWRDRGEVGYTF. The V and J genes are TRBV30 and TRBJ1-2; possibly TRBD1 for D (5 bases). The CDR3 covers 13 residues. V was shortened by 3 bases and J by 8 bases, with 16 bases between the two germline ends. Germline CDR1 and CDR2: GTSNPN and SVGIG (reference sequence).

The V gene is TRBV6-5, the J gene TRBJ2-5; D possibly corresponds to TRBD2 (5 bases). The V end was cut by 4 bases, the J end by 5 bases, with 14 bases between. Looked up from germline, CDR1 is MNHEY and CDR2 is SVGAGI. CDR3 length: 14 residues. CDR3 sequence: CASSSTRGTETQYF. In DNA, the CDR3 is TGTGCCAGCAGTTCGACACGGGGAACGGAGACCCAGTACTTC.

The V gene is TRBV10-2, the J gene TRBJ2-5; D is unclear. The germline V and J ends were trimmed by 4 bases and 5 bases, with 11 bases remaining between them. Germline V gives CDR1 WSHSY, CDR2 SAAADI. This CDR3 contains 13 residues. This CDR3 reads CASSGEVRETQYF. In DNA, the CDR3 is TGCGCCAGCAGTGGTGAGGTACGGGAGACCCAGTACTTC.

The J gene is TRBJ2-7, the V gene TRBV30; the D gene is possibly TRBD2 (7 bases). Germline lookup yields CDR1 GTSNPN and CDR2 SVGIG (reference sequence). The CDR3 has 14 residues. V was trimmed by 5 bases and J by 6 bases, leaving 20 bases between them. CDR3 in DNA: TGTGCCTGGGGAAAGGGAGGGGGTAGCGGCGAGCAGTACTTC. Translation gives CAWGKGGGSGEQYF. The whole variable domain, remainder taken from reference TRBV30 and TRBJ2-7, is SQTIHQWPATLVQPVGSPLSLECTVEGTSNPNLYWYRQAAGRGLQLLFYSVGIGQISSEVPQNLSASRPQDRQFILSSKKLLLSDSGFYLCAWGKGGGSGEQYFGPGTRLTVT.

The CDR3 DNA sequence: TGTGCCAGCAGTTACGTGACAGACACTGAAGCTTTCTTT. It is translated as CASSYVTDTEAFF. V usage is TRBV6-2 or TRBV6-3 and J usage is TRBJ1-1; maybe TRBD1 (5 bases). The CDR3 runs 13 residues. Trimming shortened V by 2 bases and J by 3 bases, and 7 bases separated the two germline ends. Germline V lookup: CDR1 MNHEY, CDR2 SVGEGT.

J is TRBJ2-1 and V is TRBV6-5; no firm D call. The V gene's germline CDR1 is MNHEY and CDR2 SVGAGI. The length of the CDR3 is 12 residues. The germline V and J ends were trimmed by 7 bases and 0 bases, with 4 bases remaining between them. This CDR3 reads CASTVSYNEQFF. CDR3 DNA: TGTGCCAGCACGGTCTCCTACAATGAGCAGTTCTTC.

V usage is TRBV7-8 and J usage is TRBJ2-2, with D maybe TRBD1 (7 bases). The CDR3 has 15 amino acids. Looked up from germline, CDR1 is SGHVS and CDR2 is FQNEAQ. Between the trimmed V and J ends, which lost 5 bases and 3 bases, there was a span of 13 bases. The CDR3 DNA reads TGTGCCAGCAGCCCCCAGGGGGGAGACACCGGGGAGCTGTTTTTT. This codes for CASSPQGGDTGELFF.

A remark on this clone: The same CDR3 can be traced to other DNA sequences in this sample. This chain connects TRBV29-1 to TRBJ1-6; 8 positions agree with TRBD1. The CDR3 spans 13 residues. The trim removed 6 bases at V and 10 bases at J, leaving 8 bases unmatched. CDR1 is SQVTM, CDR2 ANQGSEA, per germline. CDR3 loop: CSVRDRGNSPLHF. As DNA, the CDR3 is TGCAGCGTCCGCGACAGGGGAAACTCACCCCTCCACTTT.

The count of this clone is one. The chain recombines TRBV11-2 with TRBJ2-5; TRBD2 agrees at 7 bases. CDR3 length equals 15 residues. Germline loops: CDR1 SGHAT, CDR2 FQNNGV. The V and J ends lost 3 bases and 2 bases, in that order; junction bases with no gene match: 6. The CDR3 DNA reads TGTGCCAGCAGCTTCAATCCAGCGGGACAAGAGACCCAGTACTTC. It translates to CASSFNPAGQETQYF. Combining the CDR3 with reference TRBV11-2 and TRBJ2-5 gives the whole variable domain EAGVAQSPRYKIIEKRQSVAFWCNPISGHATLYWYQQILGQGPKLLIQFQNNGVVDDSQLPKDRFSAERLKGVDSTLKIQPAKLEDSAVYLCASSFNPAGQETQYFGPGTRLLVL.

This clone was counted many times. V usage is TRBV2 and J usage is TRBJ1-5, with D unresolved. The CDR3 has 13 amino acids. The germline V gene encodes CDR1 SNHLY and CDR2 FYNNEI. The V end lost 7 bases, the J end lost 0 bases, and 7 bases lay between the germline ends. CDR3 protein: CASKRYSNQPQHF. In nucleotides, the CDR3 is TGTGCCAGCAAGCGTTATAGCAATCAGCCCCAGCATTTT.

The CDR3 nucleotides are TGTGCCAGCAGCTTAGCGGGGGCCCACAATCAGCCCCAGCATTTT. This gives the protein CASSLAGAHNQPQHF. This chain joins TRBV5-6 and TRBJ1-5, with a possible D match to TRBD1 (6 bases). The V end was cut by 2 bases, the J end by 3 bases, with 12 bases between. CDR3 length: 15 residues. Germline lookup yields CDR1 SGHDT and CDR2 YYEEEE.

The chain carries TRBV29-1 and TRBJ2-1, with a possible D match to TRBD2 (6 bases). V lost 3 bases, J lost 6 bases, and 12 bases lay in between. Germline V gives CDR1 SQVTM, CDR2 ANQGSEA. The CDR3 runs 13 residues. The CDR3 DNA reads TGCAGCGTTGAGGGGGAGGCGGGCAATGAGCAGTTCTTC. This encodes CSVEGEAGNEQFF.

There are many counts of this clone. V and J are TRBV7-3 and TRBJ2-5; 7 nucleotides align to TRBD2. In germline, CDR1 is SGHTA, CDR2 FQGTGA. Unmatched junction bases numbered 10, after V lost 4 bases and J lost 2 bases. The CDR3 consists of 16 residues. The CDR3 sequence is CASSSGLRNSQETQYF. The CDR3 DNA reads TGTGCCAGCAGCTCGGGACTACGCAATTCTCAAGAGACCCAGTACTTC.

The CDR3 sequence is CASSPPGAGGREQYF. Written as DNA, the CDR3 is TGTGCCAGCAGCCCACCTGGGGCGGGAGGGCGCGAGCAGTACTTC. V usage is TRBV7-9 and J usage is TRBJ2-7; 9 nucleotides align to TRBD2. The ends lost 5 bases at V and 6 bases at J; junction bases unmatched: 11. The germline V gene has CDR1 SEHNR and CDR2 FQNEAQ (reference sequence). This CDR3 contains 15 residues.

The chain is built from TRBV6-2 or TRBV6-3 and TRBJ2-1; maybe TRBD2 (5 bases). Trimming removed 5 bases at V and 5 bases at J, with 10 bases between. The V gene's germline CDR1 is MNHEY and CDR2 SVGEGT. The CDR3 has 13 residues. In DNA, the CDR3 is TGTGCCAGCAGTCTTCTAGCAGACAATGAGCAGTTCTTC. Protein: CASSLLADNEQFF.

CDR3 in amino acids: CAISRLTTGDEQYV. CDR3 DNA sequence: TGTGCCATCAGCAGATTGACGACAGGAGACGAGCAGTACGTC. The chain is built from TRBV10-3 and TRBJ2-7; D possibly corresponds to TRBD1 (6 bases). The germline V gene has CDR1 ENHRY and CDR2 SYGVKD. The CDR3 covers 14 residues. V dropped 6 bases and J dropped 5 bases, with 17 bases sitting between them.

In its sample, this clone was seen once. This sample also contains other DNA sequences that code for the same CDR3. The DNA of the CDR3 is TGTGCCAGCAGCTTAGGAGGTTCCGGGGAGCTGTTTTTT. Amino acid sequence: CASSLGGSGELFF. The chain carries TRBV11-2 and TRBJ2-2; D remains unclear. Looked up from germline, CDR1 is SGHAT and CDR2 is FQNNGV. This CDR3 contains 13 residues. Deletions cut 1 base from V and 6 bases from J, with 6 bases between.

The rearrangement links TRBV9 to TRBJ2-3; D possibly corresponds to TRBD2 (7 bases). The CDR3 length is 16 residues. CDR1 SGDLS and CDR2 YYNGEE come from the germline V gene. Trimming took 0 bases from V and 8 from J, leaving 19 bases between them. The CDR3, as DNA: TGTGCCAGCAGCGTAGAGGCGGGGGCCTCAACGGGTACGCAGTATTTT. Encoded protein: CASSVEAGASTGTQYF.

The chain joins TRBV5-1 to TRBJ1-1; D not certain. Trimming removed 1 base at V and 3 bases at J, with 13 bases between. This CDR3 spans 15 amino acids. Germline V lookup: CDR1 SGHRS, CDR2 YFSETQ. This chain's CDR3 is CASSLTPREDTEAFF. DNA of the CDR3: TGCGCCAGCAGCTTGACACCCCGGGAGGACACTGAAGCTTTCTTT.

This clone was counted a single time. The chain uses TRBV28 and TRBJ2-5; 7 nucleotides line up with TRBD2. Germline V gene lookup returns CDR1 MDHEN and CDR2 SYDVKM. The CDR3 runs to 14 residues. Trimming at V came to 0 bases and at J to 4 bases, leaving 2 bases not matched to a gene. The CDR3: CASSLWASGETQYF. The CDR3 DNA reads as TGTGCCAGCAGTTTATGGGCTAGCGGAGAGACCCAGTACTTC.